The text below deals with one T cell receptor beta chain. Its antigen is undetermined. This specimen belongs to a study of T cell repertoires in cytomegalovirus infection. Study-level background: Through public TCR beta signatures, both CMV infection and matching HLA type were indicated.

Study results and limitations: There were HLA-C-restricted CMV-specific TCR beta clonotypes dominating the ex vivo response.

V shed 5 bases and J 4 bases; nucleotides not matched to a gene: 6. The CDR3 extends over 13 amino acids. Germline CDR1 and CDR2: DFQATT and SNEGSKA (reference sequence). Using its own MiXCR run on the reads, TCRdb lists one record per CDR3 protein. Here the sample spans some 24,000 distinct CDR3 sequences, 20% to 25% being singletons. Sequenced material: CD8+ T cells from cultured PBMCs, taken from culture after CMV antigen stimulation. The chain recombines TRBV20-1 with TRBJ2-5; 8 nucleotides align to TRBD2. The source is a human donor in good health (CMV status not recorded). Some clones in this sample may be carry-over from other donors' samples. The CDR3 region has the DNA TGCAGTGCTCGTCGGCTAGCGGGAGAGACCCAGTACTTC. Residues: CSARRLAGETQYF.